What follows describes a single T cell receptor beta chain. This clone's antigen is unknown. No much larger clone exists at a distance of one base, and base qualities are not known. These data are taken from a study of technical replicates of blood from a handful of donors (dated by TCRdb to the late 2010s). The library was prepared using the immunoSEQ multiplex PCR assay. Here the immuneACCESS table is served through TCRdb, limited to in-frame sequences with V and J called. Missing clones are a known gap in these copies; in checked studies unresolved V genes cover under half, and the rest lacks a known reason. The sample data list about 81,000 clones, and about 81% of these were observed just once. About 4% of the sample is taken by the ten largest. V ends up 5 bases short and J 3 bases short, with an unmatched junction base count of 12. CDR1 is given as SQVTM and CDR2 as ANQGSEA, both from the germline V gene. From the cysteine up to the phenylalanine, the CDR3 has a length of 16 residues. The CDR3 DNA has 48 bases and is translated from base 1.

The sequenced sample consisted of PBMCs. The sequence derives from a human donor in good health. Some clones in this sample may be carry-over from other donors' samples. The chain is made from TRBV29-1 and TRBJ2-3; 9 middle bases align to TRBD2. The nucleotide sequence is TGCAGCGTTAAGAGGGGCGGGAGGGGGAAAACAGATACGCAGTATTTT. This translates into CSVKRGGRGKTDTQYF.